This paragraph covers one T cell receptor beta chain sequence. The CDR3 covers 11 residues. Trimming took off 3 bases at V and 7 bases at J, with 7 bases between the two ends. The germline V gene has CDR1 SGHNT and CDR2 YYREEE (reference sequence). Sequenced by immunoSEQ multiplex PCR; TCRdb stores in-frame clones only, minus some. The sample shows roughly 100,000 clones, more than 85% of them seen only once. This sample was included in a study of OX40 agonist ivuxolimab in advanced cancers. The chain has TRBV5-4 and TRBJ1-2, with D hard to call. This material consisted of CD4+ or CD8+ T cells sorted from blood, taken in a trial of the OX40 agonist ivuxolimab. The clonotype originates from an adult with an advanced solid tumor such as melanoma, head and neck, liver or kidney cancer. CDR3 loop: CASSSRSGYTF. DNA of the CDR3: TGTGCCAGCAGCTCGAGGAGTGGCTACACCTTC.